This passage covers 15 T cell receptor beta chains from one sample sequenced in a study of T cell clonotyping in hematopoietic cell transplantation. Sequencing was performed with immunoSEQ multiplex PCR; in TCRdb, only in-frame clones are kept and a portion is missing. The table has about 12,000 clones, roughly four fifths seen once; the top ten hold 5.8%. The sample here was PBMCs, taken 100 days after allogeneic stem cell transplant. Receptor source: a female patient aged 35 to 55 who had an allogeneic stem cell transplant from a related donor, so T cells may come from the graft donor. Some clones in this sample may be carry-over from other donors' samples.

This chain links TRBV9 with TRBJ2-3; D ambiguous. This CDR3 spans 15 amino acids. Germline CDR1 SGDLS, CDR2 YYNGEE. V was clipped by 0 bases and J by 3 bases, with 11 bases between them. CDR3: CASSVEWGSTDTQYF. The CDR3, as DNA: TGTGCCAGCAGCGTAGAATGGGGTTCGACAGATACGCAGTATTTT.

The chain has TRBV6-1 and TRBJ2-5; TRBD2 matches at 8 bases. From germline, CDR1 is MNHNS and CDR2 SASEGT. V trimming: 1 base; J trimming: 5 bases; junction bases outside the gene matches: 6. The CDR3 runs to 15 residues. The CDR3: CASSEGGLVAETQYF. In nucleotides, the CDR3 is TGTGCCAGCAGTGAAGGGGGACTAGTCGCTGAGACCCAGTACTTC.

As to this clone: It is unclear where the CDR3 begins or ends on the DNA, so no DNA is shown, and the CDR3 is as TCRdb lists it. The rearrangement uses TRBV6-6 and TRBJ2-7. From its first to its last residue, the CDR3 has 12 amino acids. Germline V gene sequence: CDR1 MNHNY, CDR2 SVGAGI (reference sequence). The CDR3 is CASSSSRTDEYF.

The V call is TRBV28, the J call TRBJ2-5; no clear D gene. The J call may be mistaken, given a closer DNA end match to TRBJ2-7. The germline V gene encodes CDR1 MDHEN and CDR2 SYDVKM. The CDR3 loop spans 11 amino acids. CDR3 nucleotide sequence: TGTGCCAGCAGTCCGACCTACGAGCAGTACTTC. This codes for CASSPTYEQYF.

The chain combines TRBV7-7 with TRBJ1-1, with TRBD1 identical over 7 bases. The germline V gene encodes CDR1 SSHAT and CDR2 FNYEAQ (reference sequence). CDR3 size: 13 residues. With V trimmed by 5 bases and J by 5 bases, 5 bases remained unmatched. The CDR3 region is CASSRRQGTEAFF. CDR3 coding DNA: TGTGCCAGCAGCCGGAGACAGGGTACTGAAGCTTTCTTT.

The J gene is TRBJ2-1, the V gene TRBV10-3; 10 bases fit TRBD2. The germline gives CDR1 ENHRY, CDR2 SYGVKD. V gave up 11 bases and J gave up 6 bases; unmatched junction bases: 10. The CDR3 has 14 amino acids. CDR3 loop: CASLPGLAFNEQFF. DNA for the CDR3: TGTGCCTCGCTACCGGGACTAGCGTTCAATGAGCAGTTCTTC.

This sequence joins TRBV7-6 and TRBJ2-2, with 10 bases fitting TRBD2. The germline V gene encodes CDR1 SGHVS and CDR2 FNYEAQ. V shed 4 bases and J 3 bases; nucleotides not matched to a gene: 8. The CDR3 length is 17 residues. The DNA for the CDR3 is TGTGCCAGCAGCTGGGATCCCGGGACTAGCGACACCGGGGAGCTGTTTTTT. It specifies CASSWDPGTSDTGELFF.

The J gene is TRBJ1-1, the V gene TRBV6-1; 8 nucleotides match TRBD1. Losses at the gene ends were 5 bases for V and 7 bases for J; bases not matched to a gene: 9. The germline gives CDR1 MNHNS, CDR2 SASEGT. CDR3 length equals 14 residues. CDR3 nucleotide sequence: TGTGCCAGCAGTCCACACATTGGACAGGGTGAAGCTTTCTTT. It is translated as CASSPHIGQGEAFF.

Here the CDR3 DNA reads TGTGCCAGCAGCCACTCACAGGGGGCGGGCACTGAAGCTTTCTTT. This gives the protein CASSHSQGAGTEAFF. This chain connects TRBV9 to TRBJ1-1, with 9 bases fitting TRBD1. Germline assignment: CDR1 SGDLS and CDR2 YYNGEE. This CDR3 contains 15 residues. The V segment lost 4 bases and the J segment 4 bases; nucleotides outside the gene matches: 8.

V gene TRBV30 combines with J gene TRBJ1-2; no clear D gene. The germline V gene encodes CDR1 GTSNPN and CDR2 SVGIG (reference sequence). Trimming took off 2 bases at V and 5 bases at J, with 15 bases between the two ends. CDR3 length equals 14 residues. This chain's CDR3 is CAWSLQSPIYGYTF. CDR3 sequence (DNA): TGTGCCTGGAGTCTTCAGTCCCCGATTTATGGCTACACCTTC.

V usage is TRBV2 and J usage is TRBJ2-7; 9 bases align to TRBD1. CDR1 SNHLY and CDR2 FYNNEI come from the germline V gene. There are 13 residues in the CDR3. The V segment lost 6 bases and the J segment 4 bases; nucleotides outside the gene matches: 4. CDR3 DNA sequence: TGTGCCAGCAGCTGGACAGGGGTTTACGAGCAGTACTTC. This encodes CASSWTGVYEQYF.

This clone is a singleton in its sample. The chain employs TRBV25-1 and TRBJ1-1; no clear D gene. The CDR3 extends over 13 amino acids. Deletions cut 4 bases from V and 3 bases from J, with 9 bases between. The germline V gene encodes CDR1 MGHDK and CDR2 SYGVNS. The CDR3 reads CASSAQEDTEAFF. The CDR3 DNA follows: TGTGCCAGCAGTGCCCAGGAGGACACTGAAGCTTTCTTT.

Of note for this clone: At one end, the junction sequence differs from germline, possibly due to a read error. V gene TRBV28 combines with J gene TRBJ1-4; perhaps TRBD1 as D (5 bases). Germline V gene data show CDR1 as MDHEN and CDR2 as SYDVKM. CDR3 length: 12 residues. The CDR3 sequence: CASSRIAGVNSF. The CDR3 DNA reads as TGTGCCAGCAGTCGAATTGCGGGGGTCAACTCCTTT.

This clone was counted between two and nine times. In DNA, the CDR3 is TGTGCCAGCAGCTTAATAGGAGGGGCCACCAATCAGCCCCAGCATTTT. It specifies CASSLIGGATNQPQHF. The chain employs TRBV7-8 and TRBJ1-5; D might be TRBD1 (5 bases). V was pared by 2 bases and J by 3 bases, with 14 bases between. The CDR3 runs to 16 residues. The germline CDR1 and CDR2 sequences are SGHVS and FQNEAQ. Variable domain in full (rest from reference TRBV7-8 and TRBJ1-5): GAGVSQSPRYKVAKRGQDVALRCDPISGHVSLFWYQQALGQGPEFLTYFQNEAQLDKSGLPSDRFFAERPEGSVSTLKIQRTQQEDSAVYLCASSLIGGATNQPQHFGDGTRLSIL.

The genes are TRBV2 and TRBJ2-7; the D gene is possibly TRBD2 (6 bases). The V gene lost 6 bases and the J gene lost 1 base, with 19 bases spanning the gap. Germline assignment: CDR1 SNHLY and CDR2 FYNNEI. This CDR3 region has 16 residues. Written as DNA, the CDR3 is TGTGCCAGCAGGGAGGGTGGGCAGGGAAGGTCCTACGAGCAGTACTTC. Translation gives CASREGGQGRSYEQYF.